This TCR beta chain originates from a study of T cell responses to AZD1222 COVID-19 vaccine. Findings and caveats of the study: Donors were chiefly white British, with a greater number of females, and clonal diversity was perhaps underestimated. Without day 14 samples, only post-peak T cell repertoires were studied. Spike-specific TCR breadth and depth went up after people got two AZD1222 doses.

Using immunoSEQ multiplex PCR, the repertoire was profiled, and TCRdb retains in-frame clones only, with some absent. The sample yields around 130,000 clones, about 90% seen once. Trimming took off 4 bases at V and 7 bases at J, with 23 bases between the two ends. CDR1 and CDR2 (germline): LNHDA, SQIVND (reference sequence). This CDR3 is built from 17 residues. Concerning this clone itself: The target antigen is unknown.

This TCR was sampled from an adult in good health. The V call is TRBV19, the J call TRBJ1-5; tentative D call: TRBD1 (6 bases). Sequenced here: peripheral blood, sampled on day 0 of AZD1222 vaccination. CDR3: CASSTLALHQGTQPQHF. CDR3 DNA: TGTGCCAGTAGTACTCTAGCACTTCACCAGGGGACCCAGCCCCAGCATTTT.